This T cell receptor beta chain was identified in a study of shared clonotypes between healthy human individuals. Regarding the study as a whole: The study found approximately 5% of naive CD4 clonotypes shared across several donors. At large depth, rarefaction still showed sorted-subset sequencing to be incomplete.

Original methodology: Junction-only sequences produced by ImmunoSEQ had no quality scores, so filtering differed. TCRdb keeps only in-frame clones here, not all; method: immunoSEQ multiplex PCR. That table is the source of V, J and clone size, and D and trimming were worked out from the DNA. The sample has millions of clones, 85% to 95% seen once. Points on this clone: The antigen is unknown.

Investigators divided CD4+ cells into CD45RA+ naive and CD45RA-negative memory subsets. This CDR3 comprises 13 residues. The V gene end was trimmed by 7 bases and the J gene end by 2 bases; junction bases not matched to a gene: 3. Germline V CDR1 and CDR2: SNHLY, FYNNEI. The sequenced material came from naive CD4+ T cells sorted from blood. The subset is: CD45RA+ positively selected. The V call is TRBV2, the J call TRBJ1-2; 8 positions match TRBD1. The sequence was collected from a man aged 18 to 29 in good health. CDR3 protein: CASKDRENYGYTF. In DNA, the CDR3 is TGTGCCAGCAAGGACAGGGAGAACTATGGCTACACCTTC. Variable domain in full (rest from reference TRBV2 and TRBJ1-2): EPEVTQTPSHQVTQMGQEVILRCVPISNHLYFYWYRQILGQKVEFLVSFYNNEISEKSEIFDDQFSVERPDGSNFTLKIRSTKLEDSAMYFCASKDRENYGYTFGSGTRLTVV.